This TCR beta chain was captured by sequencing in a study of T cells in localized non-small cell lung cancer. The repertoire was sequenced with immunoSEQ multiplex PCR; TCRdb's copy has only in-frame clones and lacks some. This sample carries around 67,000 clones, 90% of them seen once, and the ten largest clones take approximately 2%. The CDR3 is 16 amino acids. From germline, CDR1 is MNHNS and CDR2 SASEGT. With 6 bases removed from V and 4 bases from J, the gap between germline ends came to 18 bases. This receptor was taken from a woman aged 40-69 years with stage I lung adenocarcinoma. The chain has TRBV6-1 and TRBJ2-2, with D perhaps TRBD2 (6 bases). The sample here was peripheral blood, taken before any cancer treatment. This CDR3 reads CASREQRGMITGELFF. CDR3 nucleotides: TGTGCCAGCAGGGAACAACGGGGGATGATCACCGGGGAGCTGTTTTTT.